A selection of T cell receptor beta chains follows, all from one sample in a study of blood T cell repertoires in COVID-19. TCRdb's table, derived via immunoSEQ multiplex PCR, lists solely in-frame clones and lacks some. The sample lists approximately 260,000 clones; almost 90% were seen once. Input material: peripheral blood. These receptors came from a woman aged 55-69 years with COVID-19, enrolled during active disease. Both conserved end residues are part of each CDR3. A D gene is named only where the DNA matches it firmly. Clone size, where shown, is once, few, many, or a class for clones that have expanded.

>TRBV19|TRBJ2-6|NA|19|NA
CASSIWGRSGGSGANVLTF
TGTGCCAGTAGTATATGGGGCAGGTCGGGTGGCTCTGGGGCCAACGTCCTGACTTTC
>TRBV7-6|TRBJ1-2|NA|16|TRBD1
CASSLNSGTGIGGYTF
TGTGCCAGCAGCTTAAATTCCGGGACAGGCATTGGAGGCTACACCTTC
>TRBV11-2|TRBJ2-5|NA|12|NA
CASSFGQGTQYF
TGTGCCAGCAGCTTCGGGCAGGGGACCCAGTACTTC
>TRBV7-9|TRBJ2-7|NA|12|NA
CASSDRYYEQYF
TGTGCCAGCAGCGATCGGTACTACGAGCAGTACTTC
>TRBV14|TRBJ1-1|NA|13|NA
CASSQNMNTEAFF
TGTGCCAGCAGCCAGAACATGAACACTGAAGCTTTCTTT
>TRBV5-4|TRBJ2-7|NA|16|TRBD2
CASSLQRGGELSEQYF
TGTGCCAGCAGCTTACAGCGGGGGGGCGAGTTAAGCGAGCAGTACTTC
>TRBV6-5|TRBJ2-7|NA|14|NA
CASSTSELTYEQYF
TGTGCCAGCAGTACCTCGGAGCTGACCTACGAGCAGTACTTC
>TRBV24-1|TRBJ2-2|NA|18|TRBD1
CATSPSAGQGARTGELFF
TGTGCCACCAGTCCCTCTGCGGGACAGGGGGCGCGTACCGGGGAGCTGTTTTTT
>TRBV28|TRBJ1-1|NA|14|NA
CAVRGSGFRTEAFF
TGTGCCGTTAGGGGTAGCGGGTTTCGCACTGAAGCTTTCTTT
>TRBV19|TRBJ2-1|NA|14|TRBD1
CATHWGQDYNEQFF
TGTGCCACCCACTGGGGACAGGACTACAATGAGCAGTTCTTC
>TRBV25-1|TRBJ1-2|NA|14|NA
CASSAHTGSYGYTF
TGTGCCAGCAGTGCCCACACAGGGAGCTATGGCTACACCTTC
>TRBV5-1|TRBJ1-5|NA|14|TRBD1
CASSIGQGGQPQHF
TGCGCCAGCAGCATAGGACAGGGTGGTCAGCCCCAGCATTTT
>TRBV11-2|TRBJ1-1|NA|14|NA
CASSLVGQGAGSFF
NA
>TRBV7-2|TRBJ1-5|NA|16|TRBD1
CASSFSTGASNQPQHF
TGTGCCAGCAGTTTCTCCACAGGGGCTAGCAATCAGCCCCAGCATTTT
>TRBV7-7|TRBJ2-2|NA|17|NA
CASSSNVVGQNTGELFF
TGTGCTAGCAGCTCCAACGTGGTCGGACAGAACACCGGGGAGCTGTTTTTT
>TRBV27|TRBJ1-2|few|13|NA
CASSLGHSYGYTF
TGTGCCAGCAGTTTAGGGCACTCCTATGGCTACACCTTC
>TRBV7-6|TRBJ2-1|NA|16|TRBD1
CASSSRPGQGNNEQFF
TGTGCCAGCAGCTCCCGCCCCGGACAGGGAAACAATGAGCAGTTCTTC
>TRBV19|TRBJ1-3|NA|14|NA
CASSVSSSGNTIYF
TGTGCCAGTAGTGTCTCGAGCTCTGGAAACACCATATATTTT
>TRBV7-9|TRBJ1-1|NA|11|NA
CASSLGDEAFF
TGTGCCAGCAGCTTAGGAGATGAAGCTTTCTTT
>TRBV6-6|TRBJ1-2|NA|15|NA
CASILQTLTNYGYTF
TGTGCCAGCATCCTGCAGACACTCACTAACTATGGCTACACCTTC
>TRBV6-5|TRBJ1-6|NA|15|TRBD1
CASNKTGQEDSPLHF
TGTGCCAGCAACAAGACAGGGCAGGAGGATTCACCCCTCCACTTT
>TRBV2|TRBJ1-5|NA|16|NA
CASTGTYVNGNQPQHF
TGTGCCAGCACCGGGACATACGTCAATGGCAATCAGCCCCAGCATTTT
>TRBV11-1|TRBJ2-7|NA|14|NA
CASSLAAVSYEQYF
TGTGCCAGCAGCTTAGCTGCGGTCTCCTACGAGCAGTACTTC
>TRBV6-6|TRBJ1-1|NA|13|NA
CASSQQYNTEAFF
TGTGCCAGCAGTCAACAGTACAACACTGAAGCTTTCTTT
>TRBV4-1|TRBJ2-1|once|19|TRBD2
CASSPLLSGGKISYNEQFF
TGCGCCAGCAGCCCGCTCCTTAGCGGGGGGAAAATATCCTACAATGAGCAGTTCTTC
>TRBV9|TRBJ1-2|NA|14|TRBD1
CASSGTGRAYGYTF
TGTGCCAGCAGCGGGACAGGGAGGGCCTATGGCTACACCTTC
>TRBV7-2|TRBJ1-5|NA|13|NA
CASSLGLGQPQHF
TGTGCCAGCAGCCTAGGGCTCGGGCAGCCCCAGCATTTT